The entry below describes one T cell receptor beta chain. As yet, its antigen is unknown. The data were taken from a study of OX40 agonist ivuxolimab in advanced cancers. Broader study findings: Expanded peripheral T cells had an undetermined antigen specificity.

TCRdb's table, derived via immunoSEQ multiplex PCR, lists solely in-frame clones and lacks some. The sample has around 79,000 clones, 86% seen once. CDR3 length: 15 residues. The germline V gene has CDR1 MNHEY and CDR2 SVGAGI. Trimming took 0 bases from V and 0 from J, leaving 9 bases between them. This receptor was taken from an adult with an advanced solid tumor such as melanoma, head and neck, liver or kidney cancer. The chain joins TRBV6-5 to TRBJ2-7; no firm D call. The sequencing here drew on CD4+ or CD8+ T cells sorted from blood, taken in a trial of the OX40 agonist ivuxolimab. In nucleotides, the CDR3 is TGTGCCAGCAGTTACTCCTTCGATCCCTCCTACGAGCAGTACTTC. It codes for CASSYSFDPSYEQYF.